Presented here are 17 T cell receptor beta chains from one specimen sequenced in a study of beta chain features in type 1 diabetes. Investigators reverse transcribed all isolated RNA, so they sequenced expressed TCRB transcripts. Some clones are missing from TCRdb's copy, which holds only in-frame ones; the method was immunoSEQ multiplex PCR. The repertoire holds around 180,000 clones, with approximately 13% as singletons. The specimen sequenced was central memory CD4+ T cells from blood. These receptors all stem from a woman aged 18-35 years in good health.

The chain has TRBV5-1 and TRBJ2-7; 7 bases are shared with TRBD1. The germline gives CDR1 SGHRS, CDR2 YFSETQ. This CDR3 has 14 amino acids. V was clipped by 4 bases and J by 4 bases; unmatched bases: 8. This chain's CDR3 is CASSPGTEVYEQYF. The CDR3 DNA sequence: TGCGCCAGCAGCCCCGGGACAGAGGTATACGAGCAGTACTTC.

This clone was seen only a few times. The CDR3 region is CASKPLGPYEQYF. The CDR3 DNA is TGTGCCAGCAAGCCCCTGGGCCCCTACGAGCAGTACTTC. The chain links TRBV28 to TRBJ2-7; D is ambiguous. Trimming left V 7 bases short and J 2 bases short, with 12 bases between. CDR1 and CDR2 (germline): MDHEN, SYDVKM. The CDR3 consists of 13 residues.

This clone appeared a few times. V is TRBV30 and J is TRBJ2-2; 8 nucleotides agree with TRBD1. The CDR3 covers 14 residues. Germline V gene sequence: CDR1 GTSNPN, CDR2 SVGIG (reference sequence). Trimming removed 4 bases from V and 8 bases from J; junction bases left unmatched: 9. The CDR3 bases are TGTGCCTGGACTTGGACAGGGATTAAGGGGGAGCTGTTTTTT. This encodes CAWTWTGIKGELFF.

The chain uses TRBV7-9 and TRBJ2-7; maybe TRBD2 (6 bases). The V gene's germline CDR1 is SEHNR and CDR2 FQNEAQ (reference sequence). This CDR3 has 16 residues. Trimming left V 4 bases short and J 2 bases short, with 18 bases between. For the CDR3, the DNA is TGTGCCAGCAGCTCGGGTCCCTCTGGCGGGACCTACGAGCAGTACTTC. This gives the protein CASSSGPSGGTYEQYF.

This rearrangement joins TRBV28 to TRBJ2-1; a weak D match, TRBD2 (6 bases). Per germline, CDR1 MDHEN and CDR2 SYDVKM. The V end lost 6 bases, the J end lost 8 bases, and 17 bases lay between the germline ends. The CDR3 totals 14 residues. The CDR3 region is CASSLIWGGDEQFF. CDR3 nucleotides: TGTGCCAGCAGCCTGATTTGGGGCGGGGATGAGCAGTTCTTC.

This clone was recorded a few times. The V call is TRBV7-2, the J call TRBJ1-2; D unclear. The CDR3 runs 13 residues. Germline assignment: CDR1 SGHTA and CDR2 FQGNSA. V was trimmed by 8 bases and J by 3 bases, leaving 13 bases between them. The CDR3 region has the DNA TGTGCCAGCCGGCAGAGAGACTACTATGGCTACACCTTC. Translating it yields CASRQRDYYGYTF.

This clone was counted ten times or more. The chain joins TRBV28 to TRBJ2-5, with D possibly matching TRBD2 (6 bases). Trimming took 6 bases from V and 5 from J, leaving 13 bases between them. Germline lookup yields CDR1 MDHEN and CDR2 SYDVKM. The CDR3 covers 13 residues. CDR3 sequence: CASSPDGGETQYF. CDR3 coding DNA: TGTGCCAGCAGCCCCGATGGGGGGGAGACCCAGTACTTC.

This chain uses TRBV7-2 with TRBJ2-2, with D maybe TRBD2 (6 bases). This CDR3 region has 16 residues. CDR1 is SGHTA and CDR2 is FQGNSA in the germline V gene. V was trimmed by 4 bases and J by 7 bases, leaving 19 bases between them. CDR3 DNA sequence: TGTGCCAGCAGCTCCTACCGGGACTCGGAAGGCGGGGAGCTGTTTTTT. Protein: CASSSYRDSEGGELFF.

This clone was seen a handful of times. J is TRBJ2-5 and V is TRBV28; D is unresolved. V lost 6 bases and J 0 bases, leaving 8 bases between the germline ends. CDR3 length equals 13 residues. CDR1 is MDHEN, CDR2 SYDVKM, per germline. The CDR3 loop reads CASRTAHQETQYF. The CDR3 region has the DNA TGTGCCAGCAGAACAGCTCACCAAGAGACCCAGTACTTC.

The DNA of the CDR3 is TGCGCCAGCAGCCAGCCCCCGGAGGGCACCATATATTTT. Encoded protein: CASSQPPEGTIYF. The genes are TRBV4-1 and TRBJ1-3, with D uncertain. This CDR3 is 13 amino acids long. The V gene's germline CDR1 is MGHRA and CDR2 YSYEKL. V was pared by 3 bases and J by 9 bases, with 12 bases between.

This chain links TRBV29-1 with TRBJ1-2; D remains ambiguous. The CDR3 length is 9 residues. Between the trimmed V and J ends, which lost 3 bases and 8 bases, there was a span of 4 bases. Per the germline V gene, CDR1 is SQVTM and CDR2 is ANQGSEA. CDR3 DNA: TGCAGCGTTGACAGGGGCTACACCTTC. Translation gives CSVDRGYTF.

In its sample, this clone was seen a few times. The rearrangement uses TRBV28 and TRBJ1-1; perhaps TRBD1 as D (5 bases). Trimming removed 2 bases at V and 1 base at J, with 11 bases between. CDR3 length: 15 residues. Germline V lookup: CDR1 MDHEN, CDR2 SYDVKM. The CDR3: CASSLPGRANTEAFF. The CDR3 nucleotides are TGTGCCAGCAGTTTACCAGGCAGGGCGAACACTGAAGCTTTCTTT.

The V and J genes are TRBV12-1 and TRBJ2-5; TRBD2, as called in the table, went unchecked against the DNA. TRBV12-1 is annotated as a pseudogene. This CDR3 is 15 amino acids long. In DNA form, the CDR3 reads TGTGCCAGCAGCCAAGGGACTAGCGGCAAAGAGACCCAGTACTTC. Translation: CASSQGTSGKETQYF.

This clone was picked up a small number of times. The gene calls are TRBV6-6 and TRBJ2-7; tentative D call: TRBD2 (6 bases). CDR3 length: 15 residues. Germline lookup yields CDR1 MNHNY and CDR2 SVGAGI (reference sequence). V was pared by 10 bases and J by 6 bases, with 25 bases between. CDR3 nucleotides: TGTGCCACCATCCCGACCGGGACTGGGAAGGGCGAGCAGTACTTC. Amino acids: CATIPTGTGKGEQYF.

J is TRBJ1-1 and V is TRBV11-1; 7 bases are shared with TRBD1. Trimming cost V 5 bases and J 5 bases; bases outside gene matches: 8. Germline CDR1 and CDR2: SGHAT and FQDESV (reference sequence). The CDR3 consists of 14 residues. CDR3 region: CASSQEQGRTEAFF. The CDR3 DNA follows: TGTGCCAGCAGCCAGGAACAGGGGAGGACTGAAGCTTTCTTT. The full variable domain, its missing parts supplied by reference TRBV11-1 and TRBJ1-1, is EAEVAQSPRYKITEKSQAVAFWCDPISGHATLYWYRQILGQGPELLVQFQDESVVDDSQLPKDRFSAERLKGVDSTLKIQPAELGDSAMYLCASSQEQGRTEAFFGQGTRLTVV.

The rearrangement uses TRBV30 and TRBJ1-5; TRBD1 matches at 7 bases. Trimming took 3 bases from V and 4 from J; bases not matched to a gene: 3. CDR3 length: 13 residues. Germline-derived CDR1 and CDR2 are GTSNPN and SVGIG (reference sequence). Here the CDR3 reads CAWSWDRNQPQHF. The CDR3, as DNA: TGTGCCTGGAGCTGGGACAGAAATCAGCCCCAGCATTTT.

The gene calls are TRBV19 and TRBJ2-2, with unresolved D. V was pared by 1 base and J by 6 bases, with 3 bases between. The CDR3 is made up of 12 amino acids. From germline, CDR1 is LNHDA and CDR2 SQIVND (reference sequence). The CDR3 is CASSIAAGELFF. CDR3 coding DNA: TGTGCCAGTAGTATAGCCGCCGGGGAGCTGTTTTTT.